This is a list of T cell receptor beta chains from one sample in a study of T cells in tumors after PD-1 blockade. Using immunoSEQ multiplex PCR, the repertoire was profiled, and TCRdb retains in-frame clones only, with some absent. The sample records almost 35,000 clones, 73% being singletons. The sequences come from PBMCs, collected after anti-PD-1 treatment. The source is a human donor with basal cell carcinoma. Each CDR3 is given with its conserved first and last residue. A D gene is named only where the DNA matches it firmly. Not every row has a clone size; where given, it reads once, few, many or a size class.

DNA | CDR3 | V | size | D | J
TGCGCCAGCAGCCAAGAAGCACTAGCGGGAGGCCGGTCCTACAATGAGCAGTTCTTC | CASSQEALAGGRSYNEQFF | TRBV4-3 | - | TRBD2 | TRBJ2-1
TGTGCCAGCAGCTCCCGCGGGACAGGGGACGGAAACACCATATATTTT | CASSSRGTGDGNTIYF | TRBV5-6 | - | TRBD1 | TRBJ1-3
TGTGCCAGCAGCCCTTACTTGGTCCCTAATGAAAAACTGTTTTTT | CASSPYLVPNEKLFF | TRBV9 | few | - | TRBJ1-4
TGTGCCAGCAGTTTCGGACAGGACCAAGAGACCCAGTACTTC | CASSFGQDQETQYF | TRBV2 | - | TRBD1 | TRBJ2-5
TGCGCCAGCAGCTTGGATATCGGCCAAGAGACCCAGTACTTC | CASSLDIGQETQYF | TRBV5-1 | - | - | TRBJ2-5
TGTGCCAGCAGTTACGGGGGCAGGGGGCATGGCTACACCTTC | CASSYGGRGHGYTF | TRBV6-5 | - | TRBD1 | TRBJ1-2
TGTGCCAGCACTCCGGGACAGGGGGAATCGCGGCAGTTCTTC | CASTPGQGESRQFF | TRBV4-2 | few | TRBD1 | TRBJ2-1
TGTGCCAGCAGCTTAACAGGGGGCGACTATGGCTACACCTTC | CASSLTGGDYGYTF | TRBV7-2 | - | TRBD1 | TRBJ1-2
TGTGCCAGCAGTCTTCGATGGGGAGAGACCCAGTACTTC | CASSLRWGETQYF | TRBV12-3/TRBV12-4 | - | - | TRBJ2-5
TGTGCCAGCAGCCCCCGAGACCCCTCCTACGAGCAGTACTTC | CASSPRDPSYEQYF | TRBV7-2 | few | - | TRBJ2-7
TGTGCCAGCTCACTAATGGGGGGGGATGAAAAACTGTTTTTT | CASSLMGGDEKLFF | TRBV28 | - | - | TRBJ1-4
TGTGCCAGTAGTCGGGGGCAAGGCGAGCAGTACTTC | CASSRGQGEQYF | TRBV19 | - | - | TRBJ2-7
TGTGCCGGCCAAAACGGCGATGAGCAGTTCTTC | CAGQNGDEQFF | TRBV21-1 | - | - | TRBJ2-1
TGTGCCAGCAGCCTACTACAGGGCTCAGATGGCTACACCTTC | CASSLLQGSDGYTF | TRBV5-6 | - | - | TRBJ1-2